A single TCR beta chain is shown here with its context. What it binds is not known. This entry is derived from a study of T cells in localized non-small cell lung cancer. General study points: A median of about 58 of the top 100 tumor clones appeared in adjacent lung, which was paired and uninvolved. The study sequenced only one region of the tumor. As a result, intratumor heterogeneity could not be excluded and remains possible.

Generated by immunoSEQ multiplex PCR, the TCRdb table keeps only in-frame clones and is missing some. The sample records around 26,000 clones, roughly nine tenths being singletons. Trimming stripped 2 bases from V and 8 bases from J, with 13 bases between. The CDR3 consists of 14 residues. Germline V CDR1 and CDR2: SGHVS, FNYEAQ. The source of this sequence is a female donor older than 55 with stage II squamous cell lung carcinoma. The material was peripheral blood, obtained before any cancer treatment. The rearrangement joins TRBV7-6 to TRBJ1-3; D remains unclear. The CDR3 region is CASSLQEVGDTIYF. In nucleotides, the CDR3 is TGTGCCAGCAGCTTACAGGAGGTGGGAGACACCATATATTTT.